This entry lists 11 T cell receptor beta chains sequenced from one sample in a study of PD-1 blockade in classical Hodgkin lymphoma (dated by TCRdb to about 2020). Libraries were built with the immunoSEQ multiplex PCR assay. Entries here come from immuneACCESS through TCRdb and include only in-frame sequences with V and J called. Some clones fail to appear in such tables; in the studies checked, an unresolved V gene covers under half of the shortfall, and the cause of the remainder is unknown. This sample lists 17,000 or so clones; about 85% were detected once. Together, the top ten hold 3.9% of the sample. The sample's time point label, in plain terms: newly diagnosed, previously untreated cHL patient sample. The sequencing input was peripheral blood mononuclear cells (PBMCs). Every receptor here comes from a human donor with classical Hodgkin lymphoma.

This chain connects TRBV7-2 to TRBJ1-2, with TRBD1 matching over 8 bases. Trimming cost V 5 bases and J 7 bases; bases outside gene matches: 12. This CDR3 comprises 15 residues. CDR1 SGHTA and CDR2 FQGNSA come from the germline V gene. CDR3 sequence: CASSRERTGGSGYTF. The CDR3 nucleotides are TGTGCCAGCAGCAGAGAGAGAACAGGGGGTAGTGGCTACACCTTC. Filled out from reference TRBV7-2 and TRBJ1-2, the complete variable domain reads GAGVSQSPSNKVTEKGKDVELRCDPISGHTALYWYRQSLGQGLEFLIYFQGNSAPDKSGLPSDRFSAERTGGSVSTLTIQRTQQEDSAVYLCASSRERTGGSGYTFGSGTRLTVV.

DNA of the CDR3: TGCAGCATTGGCCCCGGCGGGGCCACAGATACGCAGTATTTT. This gives the protein CSIGPGGATDTQYF. This chain uses TRBV29-1 with TRBJ2-3, with D perhaps matching TRBD2 (6 bases). CDR1 and CDR2 from the germline V gene are SQVTM and ANQGSEA. The CDR3 length is 14 residues. The V gene lost 8 bases and the J gene lost 2 bases, with 17 bases spanning the gap.

V is TRBV29-1 and J is TRBJ2-3, with TRBD2 matching 14 bases. The CDR3 length is 14 residues. Germline V CDR1 and CDR2: SQVTM, ANQGSEA. The V and J ends lost 7 bases and 7 bases, in that order; junction bases with no gene match: 7. The CDR3 loop is CSARLAGGANTQYF. The CDR3 nucleotides are TGCAGCGCGCGACTAGCGGGAGGGGCAAATACGCAGTATTTT.

This rearrangement joins TRBV4-1 to TRBJ2-7; a possible D gene is TRBD2 (6 bases). V shed 2 bases and J shed 5 bases, with 13 bases lying between them. Germline CDR1 and CDR2: MGHRA and YSYEKL. This CDR3 is built from 14 residues. CDR3 bases: TGCGCCAGCAGCCAATCGGGACTCCTGGACGAGCAGTACTTC. Its protein product is CASSQSGLLDEQYF.

The chain links TRBV19 to TRBJ2-6, with TRBD2 as a possible D gene (6 bases). From germline, CDR1 is LNHDA and CDR2 SQIVND (reference sequence). The CDR3 covers 15 residues. Trimming shortened V by 6 bases and J by 4 bases, and 13 bases separated the two germline ends. Here the CDR3 DNA reads TGTGCCAGTAGAAGTCTAGCGCAAGGGGCCAACGTCCTGACTTTC. Amino acids: CASRSLAQGANVLTF.

This chain joins TRBV6-1 and TRBJ2-2; 8 nucleotides match TRBD2. Per the germline V gene, CDR1 is MNHNS and CDR2 is SASEGT. The V and J ends lost 6 bases and 6 bases, in that order; junction bases with no gene match: 3. The CDR3 length is 13 residues. CDR3 amino acids: CASSREGPGELFF. DNA for the CDR3: TGTGCCAGCAGCCGGGAGGGGCCCGGGGAGCTGTTTTTT.

This chain joins TRBV6-5 and TRBJ1-2, with D tentatively TRBD1 (6 bases). The V end lost 6 bases, the J end lost 2 bases, and 10 bases lay between the germline ends. This CDR3 has 13 residues. CDR1 MNHEY and CDR2 SVGAGI come from the germline V gene. The DNA of the CDR3 is TGTGCCAGCAGCCTTGGACAGAACTATGGCTACACCTTC. Its protein is CASSLGQNYGYTF.

This clone was found once. This chain uses TRBV7-2 with TRBJ1-2; 8 bases map to TRBD1. The CDR3 has 14 amino acids. CDR1 is SGHTA, CDR2 FQGNSA, per germline. V gave up 1 base and J gave up 8 bases; unmatched junction bases: 6. The CDR3 loop is CASSLGSTGGGYTF. The CDR3 DNA follows: TGTGCCAGCAGCTTAGGTAGTACAGGGGGAGGCTACACCTTC.

This chain joins TRBV19 and TRBJ2-6; the match to TRBD1 covers 11 bases. Germline assignment: CDR1 LNHDA and CDR2 SQIVND (reference sequence). Trimming removed 6 bases from V and 0 bases from J; junction bases left unmatched: 4. The CDR3 extends over 17 amino acids. DNA for the CDR3: TGTGCCAGTAGGCCCGGGACAGGGGGCTCTGGGGCCAACGTCCTGACTTTC. Protein sequence: CASRPGTGGSGANVLTF.

The chain carries TRBV5-5 and TRBJ2-6; D perhaps matches TRBD2 (5 bases). This CDR3 spans 17 amino acids. Germline V gene lookup returns CDR1 SGHKS and CDR2 YYEKEE (reference sequence). The V end was cut by 0 bases, the J end by 0 bases, with 10 bases between. CDR3 protein: CASSLEGGRSGANVLTF. In DNA, the CDR3 is TGTGCCAGCAGCTTGGAGGGCGGGCGCTCTGGGGCCAACGTCCTGACTTTC.

The chain uses TRBV4-3 and TRBJ2-3, with TRBD2 matching 11 bases. CDR3 length: 16 amino acids. With 8 bases clipped from V and 1 base from J, the junction kept 8 bases outside the gene matches. Germline lookup yields CDR1 LGHNA and CDR2 YSLEER. CDR3 protein: CASSPLAGGRTDTQYF. For the CDR3, the DNA is TGCGCCAGCTCACCCCTAGCGGGAGGACGCACAGATACGCAGTATTTT.